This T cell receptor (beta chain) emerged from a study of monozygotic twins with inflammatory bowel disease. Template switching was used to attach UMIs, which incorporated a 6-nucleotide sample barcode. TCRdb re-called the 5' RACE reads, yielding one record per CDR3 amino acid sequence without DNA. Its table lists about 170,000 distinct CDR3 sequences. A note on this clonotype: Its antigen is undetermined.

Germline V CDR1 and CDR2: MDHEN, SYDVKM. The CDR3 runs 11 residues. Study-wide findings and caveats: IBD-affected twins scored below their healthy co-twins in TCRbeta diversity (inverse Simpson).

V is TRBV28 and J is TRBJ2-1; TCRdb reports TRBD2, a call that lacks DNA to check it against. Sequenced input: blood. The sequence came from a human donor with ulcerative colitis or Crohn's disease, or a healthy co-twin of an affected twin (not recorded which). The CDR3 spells CASQDRSKQFF.